Presented here are 9 T cell receptor beta chains from one specimen sequenced in a study of cytomegalovirus exposure and HLA in healthy donors. In the PCR, 60 Vbeta and 13 Jbeta primers were used. Here immunoSEQ multiplex PCR was the method, and the copy in TCRdb shows in-frame clones only, minus some. The sample has 120,000 to 150,000 clones. Sequenced material: PBMCs. Source of these receptors: a man in his forties in good health and CMV-seronegative.

This chain links TRBV6-1 with TRBJ1-4; 7 nucleotides agree with TRBD1. The CDR3 has 14 residues. Looked up from germline, CDR1 is MNHNS and CDR2 is SASEGT. V was pared by 6 bases and J by 5 bases, with 6 bases of the junction left unmatched. The CDR3 loop is CASREGQYNEKLFF. The CDR3 DNA follows: TGTGCCAGCAGGGAGGGACAGTACAATGAAAAACTGTTTTTT.

This chain's CDR3 is CATSPGGDTQYF. The CDR3 DNA follows: TGTGCCACGAGCCCAGGAGGGGATACGCAGTATTTT. The chain is built from TRBV15 and TRBJ2-3; TRBD2 might be the D (6 bases). Germline CDR1 LNHNV, CDR2 YYDKDF (reference sequence). There are 12 residues in the CDR3. Trimming left V 9 bases short and J 6 bases short, with 13 bases between.

As regards this clone: Different DNA sequences within this sample yield the same CDR3. V usage is TRBV11-2 and J usage is TRBJ1-1; D might be TRBD1 (6 bases). The CDR3 totals 15 residues. Germline CDR1 and CDR2: SGHAT and FQNNGV. V was clipped by 0 bases and J by 4 bases, with 12 bases between them. As DNA, the CDR3 is TGTGCCAGCAGCTTAGAGGCAGGGGTGGGCACTGAAGCTTTCTTT. Amino acids: CASSLEAGVGTEAFF.

The J gene is TRBJ2-1, the V gene TRBV5-6, with TRBD2 matching 7 bases. CDR1 is SGHDT, CDR2 YYEEEE, per germline. Losses at the gene ends were 7 bases for V and 4 bases for J; bases not matched to a gene: 8. This CDR3 has 14 residues. The chain's CDR3 is CASGGDGGYNEQFF. The CDR3 coding sequence is TGTGCCAGCGGCGGGGACGGGGGGTACAATGAGCAGTTCTTC. The entire variable domain, with the rest obtained from reference TRBV5-6 and TRBJ2-1, is as follows: DAGVTQSPTHLIKTRGQQVTLRCSPKSGHDTVSWYQQALGQGPQFIFQYYEEEERQRGNFPDRFSGHQFPNYSSELNVNALLLGDSALYLCASGGDGGYNEQFFGPGTRLTVL.

This chain joins TRBV19 and TRBJ2-1; 7 bases line up with TRBD1. Trimming removed 3 bases from V and 5 bases from J; junction bases left unmatched: 13. The germline CDR1 and CDR2 sequences are LNHDA and SQIVND (reference sequence). There are 17 residues in the CDR3. CDR3 sequence: CASSMGQQRWAHNEQFF. The CDR3 nucleotides read TGTGCCAGTAGTATGGGACAGCAAAGGTGGGCTCACAATGAGCAGTTCTTC.

In DNA form, the CDR3 reads TGTGCCAGCAGCCATACTAGCGGGGGGGCCACCGGGGAGCTGTTTTTT. It codes for CASSHTSGGATGELFF. V is TRBV7-9 and J is TRBJ2-2, with 13 bases fitting TRBD2. V shed 5 bases and J 4 bases; nucleotides not matched to a gene: 4. Germline V gene sequence: CDR1 SEHNR, CDR2 FQNEAQ (reference sequence). This CDR3 is built from 16 residues.

As DNA, the CDR3 is TGTGCCAGTCACCGAGGGTCAGAGACCCAGTACTTC. This gives the protein CASHRGSETQYF. The chain carries TRBV6-5 and TRBJ2-5; D possibly corresponds to TRBD2 (5 bases). This CDR3 contains 12 residues. Trimming cost V 9 bases and J 4 bases, with 12 bases left between them. Germline CDR1 is MNHEY and CDR2 is SVGAGI.

V and J are TRBV15 and TRBJ1-5; 8 bases agree with TRBD1. CDR1 LNHNV and CDR2 YYDKDF come from the germline V gene (reference sequence). This CDR3 region has 18 residues. With 0 bases clipped from V and 4 bases from J, the junction kept 11 bases outside the gene matches. CDR3 amino acids: CATSRDGRTGRRNQPQHF. The CDR3 region has the DNA TGTGCCACCAGCAGAGATGGTCGGACAGGGCGACGGAATCAGCCCCAGCATTTT.

This chain joins TRBV19 and TRBJ1-2; D might be TRBD1 (5 bases). Germline CDR1 LNHDA, CDR2 SQIVND (reference sequence). The CDR3 runs to 15 residues. Trimming took off 5 bases at V and 8 bases at J, with 21 bases between the two ends. The CDR3 loop reads CASSSQTGRALGYTF. In DNA, the CDR3 is TGTGCCAGTAGTTCTCAGACGGGCAGGGCCTTGGGCTACACCTTC.